A selection of T cell receptor beta chains follows, all from one sample in a study of patients and donors after allogeneic stem cell transplantation. TCRdb re-called the RT-PCR reads through MiXCR, storing one row per CDR3 protein. The repertoire holds about a million distinct CDR3 sequences, more than 15% seen once, with roughly 6% in the top ten. The sequenced material came from blood, either unsorted or a sorted T cell fraction (not recorded which). The receptors derive from a human donor who was either an allogeneic HSCT recipient or a stem cell or donor lymphocyte infusion donor (not recorded which). It is not recorded whose cells these are; they may come from a transplant donor. The CDR3 runs from the conserved cysteine through the conserved F or W. Each record gives: clone size, V gene, CDR3 protein. Only some rows state a clone size, as once, few, many or a class for expanded clones.

>-|TRBV28
CASSFFKELNTEAFF
>-|TRBV5-1
CASRNQGRGAEKLFF
>-|TRBV30
CAWSEGDRVGTEAFF
>-|TRBV11-3
CASSSRGWQETQYF
>-|TRBV5-6
CASAVFGGNTIYF
>few|TRBV7-8
CASSLVEKNIQYF
>-|TRBV5-6
CASTVGVGETQYF
>many|TRBV12-3/TRBV12-4
CASSSGGLAGNTQYF
>-|TRBV3-1
CASSQRRELTYEQYF
>few|TRBV11-2
CASRSLHLVLNEQFF
>-|TRBV29-1
CSGTGEGVSADTQYF
>few|TRBV29-1
CSVGRNEQFF
>few|TRBV5-1
CASSPRTGGQAGELFF
>-|TRBV2
CASSEILAGTDTQYF
>-|TRBV18
CASSPKIDNSPLHF
>-|TRBV12-3/TRBV12-4
CASSPGGPTEAFF
>few|TRBV29-1
CSVAQDRSGANVLTF
>-|TRBV4-3
CASSQDLVKQYF
>-|TRBV7-3
CASSFDWTGELFF
>-|TRBV12-3/TRBV12-4
CASSLRRGGYNEQFF
>many|TRBV29-1
CSVPVRGRGSNTEAFF